The 13 T cell receptor beta chains below were found in one sample sequenced in a study of cytomegalovirus exposure and HLA in healthy donors. In the PCR, 60 Vbeta and 13 Jbeta primers were used. Profiled with immunoSEQ multiplex PCR; TCRdb holds only in-frame clones, not every one. Of 65,000 to 70,000 clones in the sample, around 80% were seen once. Sequencing was performed on PBMCs. These TCRs come from a man aged 45-65 years in good health and CMV-seronegative.

This clone was found once. The V call is TRBV6-1, the J call TRBJ1-5; 9 bases are a match to TRBD1. In germline, CDR1 is MNHNS, CDR2 SASEGT. CDR3 length: 14 residues. V dropped 6 bases and J dropped 5; count of bases not matched to a gene: 5. CDR3 sequence reads: CASSGQGLYQPQHF. CDR3 sequence (DNA): TGTGCCAGCAGCGGACAGGGGTTGTATCAGCCCCAGCATTTT.

The DNA for the CDR3 is TGCGCCAGCAGTCTCGGACTAGCGGGACTATACGAGCAGTACTTC. It yields the protein CASSLGLAGLYEQYF. This chain connects TRBV5-1 to TRBJ2-7; 12 nucleotides agree with TRBD2. From germline, CDR1 is SGHRS and CDR2 YFSETQ. This CDR3 spans 15 amino acids. J gave up 4 bases and V 5 bases, and 7 bases lay outside the gene matches.

This chain connects TRBV6-5 to TRBJ1-1; tentative D call: TRBD1 (5 bases). The CDR3 runs 14 residues. V was clipped by 3 bases and J by 3 bases, with 11 bases between them. The V gene's germline CDR1 is MNHEY and CDR2 SVGAGI. CDR3 in amino acids: CASSYGALDTEAFF. Here the CDR3 DNA reads TGTGCCAGCAGTTATGGGGCGTTAGACACTGAAGCTTTCTTT.

A word on this clone: The junction departs from germline at one end; a sequencing error may be responsible. The chain recombines TRBV28 with TRBJ1-5; D perhaps matches TRBD1 (6 bases). The CDR3 runs 12 residues. CDR1 and CDR2 (germline): MDHEN, SYDVKM. Here the CDR3 DNA reads TGCCAAACAGGGTCGGGGGGTCAGCCCCAGCATTTT. Its protein product is CQTGSGGQPQHF.

The chain uses TRBV2 and TRBJ2-3, with 7 bases fitting TRBD1. Trimming took 6 bases from V and 6 from J; bases not matched to a gene: 6. This CDR3 is built from 13 residues. In germline, CDR1 is SNHLY, CDR2 FYNNEI. CDR3 nucleotides: TGTGCCAGCAGGATGACAGGGATGGATACGCAGTATTTT. This encodes CASRMTGMDTQYF.

A few counts support this clone. This chain links TRBV19 with TRBJ1-1; 8 nucleotides agree with TRBD1. Germline CDR1 and CDR2: LNHDA and SQIVND (reference sequence). With 7 bases clipped from V and 4 bases from J, the junction kept 11 bases outside the gene matches. The length of the CDR3 is 15 residues. The CDR3 sequence: CASTGGDVLGTEAFF. The CDR3 nucleotides are TGTGCCAGTACAGGGGGCGATGTATTGGGCACTGAAGCTTTCTTT. The variable domain in full, completed from reference TRBV19 and TRBJ1-1, reads DGGITQSPKYLFRKEGQNVTLSCEQNLNHDAMYWYRQDPGQGLRLIYYSQIVNDFQKGDIAEGYSVSREKKESFPLTVTSAQKNPTAFYLCASTGGDVLGTEAFFGQGTRLTVV.

This clone appeared once. The gene calls are TRBV27 and TRBJ1-2; 7 bases align to TRBD1. This CDR3 is built from 13 residues. Looked up from germline, CDR1 is MNHEY and CDR2 is SMNVEV (reference sequence). Trimming took 2 bases from V and 8 from J; bases not matched to a gene: 5. CDR3 in DNA: TGTGCCAGCAGTTTAAGGGGGCAGAAGGGCTACACCTTC. Protein product: CASSLRGQKGYTF.

There are a few counts of this clone. This chain links TRBV28 with TRBJ2-1; TRBD1 matches at 8 bases. The CDR3 covers 15 residues. V was clipped by 4 bases and J by 6 bases; unmatched bases: 8. Germline lookup yields CDR1 MDHEN and CDR2 SYDVKM. CDR3 bases: TGTGCCAGCAGTTCCGCGGGACAGGTATTCAATGAGCAGTTCTTC. This translates into CASSSAGQVFNEQFF.

The V gene is TRBV19, the J gene TRBJ2-5; 7 bases fit TRBD1. The CDR3 runs to 13 residues. Unmatched junction bases numbered 6, after V lost 6 bases and J lost 5 bases. Per germline, CDR1 LNHDA and CDR2 SQIVND (reference sequence). The CDR3 here is CASSTTGFETQYF. CDR3 sequence (DNA): TGTGCCAGTAGCACGACAGGGTTTGAGACCCAGTACTTC. The full variable domain, completed using reference TRBV19 and TRBJ2-5, is DGGITQSPKYLFRKEGQNVTLSCEQNLNHDAMYWYRQDPGQGLRLIYYSQIVNDFQKGDIAEGYSVSREKKESFPLTVTSAQKNPTAFYLCASSTTGFETQYFGPGTRLLVL.

V and J are TRBV11-2 and TRBJ2-2; 7 positions agree with TRBD1. The J segment lost 0 bases and the V segment lost 7 bases, leaving 8 bases of the junction unmatched. Per the germline V gene, CDR1 is SGHAT and CDR2 is FQNNGV. The CDR3 extends over 16 amino acids. The CDR3 reads CASTIRTGANTGELFF. The CDR3 bases are TGTGCCAGCACGATAAGGACAGGCGCGAACACCGGGGAGCTGTTTTTT.

The chain has TRBV5-8 and TRBJ1-1; perhaps TRBD1 as D (6 bases). Trimming removed 4 bases from V and 2 bases from J, with 15 bases in between. CDR3 length equals 15 residues. The germline V gene has CDR1 SGHTS and CDR2 YDEGEE. CDR3 amino acids: CASSRGQRINTEAFF. The CDR3 bases are TGTGCCAGCAGCCGAGGACAGAGGATAAACACTGAAGCTTTCTTT.

There are a few counts of this clone. This rearrangement joins TRBV5-1 to TRBJ2-7; the match to TRBD1 covers 7 bases. The trim removed 4 bases at V and 6 bases at J, leaving 13 bases unmatched. Germline V CDR1 and CDR2: SGHRS, YFSETQ. The CDR3 totals 15 residues. The CDR3 DNA is TGCGCCAGCAGCCAAAACCAGGGACAGCTGGGCGAGCAGTACTTC. Translation: CASSQNQGQLGEQYF.

V gene TRBV18 combines with J gene TRBJ1-6; a weak D match, TRBD1 (5 bases). CDR3 length: 15 residues. Looked up from germline, CDR1 is KGHSH and CDR2 is LQKENI. V was cut by 1 base and J by 7 bases, with 11 bases left in between. For the CDR3, the DNA is TGTGCCAGCTCACCACAGACAGATCAGAATTCACCCCTCCACTTT. It translates to CASSPQTDQNSPLHF.